The present T cell receptor beta chain was sequenced within a study of blood T cell repertoires in COVID-19. Study-wide context: COVID-19 samples from acute and convalescent phases originated in the United States, Italy and Spain. The cDNA or gDNA used as material had been derived from T cells, B-cell-depleted T cells, or PBMCs.

Trimming cost V 6 bases and J 0 bases; bases outside gene matches: 4. Germline V lookup: CDR1 MDHEN, CDR2 SYDVKM. The CDR3 has 16 residues. Repertoires were generated with immunoSEQ multiplex PCR, while TCRdb's copy carries only in-frame clones and drops some. The sample lists over 120,000 clones, about four fifths occurring once. Sequenced: peripheral blood. V and J are TRBV28 and TRBJ1-6, with 8 bases identical to TRBD1. This clonotype was sampled from a woman in her sixties with acute or convalescent COVID-19. CDR3 region: CASRTGGGSYNSPLHF. CDR3 in DNA: TGTGCCAGCAGAACAGGGGGAGGCTCCTATAATTCACCCCTCCACTTT.